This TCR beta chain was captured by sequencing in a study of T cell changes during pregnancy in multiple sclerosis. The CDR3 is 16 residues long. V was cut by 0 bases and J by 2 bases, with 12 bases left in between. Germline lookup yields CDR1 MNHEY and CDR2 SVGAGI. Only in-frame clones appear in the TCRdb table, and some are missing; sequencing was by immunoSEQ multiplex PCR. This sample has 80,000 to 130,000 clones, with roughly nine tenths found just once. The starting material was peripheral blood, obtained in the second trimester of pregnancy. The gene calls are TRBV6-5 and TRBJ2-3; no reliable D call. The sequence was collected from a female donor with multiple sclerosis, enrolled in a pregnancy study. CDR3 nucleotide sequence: TGTGCCAGCAGTTACTCTCCCCCTCCTTTCACAGATACGCAGTATTTT. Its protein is CASSYSPPPFTDTQYF.